The clone carrying this T cell receptor (beta chain) appeared many times. The data were obtained in a study of T cells after yellow fever vaccination. 5'RACE template switching generated TCR cDNA, adding a universal primer site and UMIs. TCRdb itself ran the 5' RACE reads through MiXCR, one entry per CDR3 protein. The sample includes about 220,000 distinct CDR3 sequences, about 3% of them seen just once. The TCR comes from a man aged 18 to 29 who received the YFV17D yellow fever vaccine. Sequenced material: CD4+ T cells sorted from PBMCs, taken 10 days after the yellow fever booster vaccination.

CDR3 protein: CASSWDVAGGNNEQFF. CDR3 in DNA: TGTGCCAGCAGCTGGGACGTCGCGGGGGGTAACAATGAGCAGTTCTTC. The V and J genes are TRBV5-6 and TRBJ2-1; 8 bases are shared with TRBD2. The germline CDR1 and CDR2 sequences are SGHDT and YYEEEE. V lost 3 bases and J lost 5; bases outside the gene matches: 10. The CDR3 covers 16 residues.